This T cell receptor (beta chain) was recorded in a study of cytomegalovirus exposure and HLA in healthy donors. This clone is judged medium-sized. What it binds is unknown. Per germline, CDR1 MNHEY and CDR2 SVGAGI. Losses at the gene ends were 6 bases for V and 10 bases for J; bases not matched to a gene: 10. CDR3 length: 15 amino acids. Whole-study findings and limits: Trimming of TCR beta V- and J-genes showed a link, identified in a later analysis, to a missense DCLRE1C variant.

This PCR relied on a set of 60 Vbeta primers and 13 Jbeta primers. This table comes from immunoSEQ multiplex PCR, and its TCRdb copy is limited to in-frame clones, with some not included. Among 70,000 to 100,000 clones listed, around 84% were seen once. This chain connects TRBV6-5 to TRBJ1-6; 9 bases map to TRBD1. The sample was PBMCs. The source is a man younger than 35 in good health and CMV-seronegative. In DNA, the CDR3 is TGTGCCAGCAGACCGTGGGACAGGGTTGACTCACCCCTCCACTTT. Translated: CASRPWDRVDSPLHF.